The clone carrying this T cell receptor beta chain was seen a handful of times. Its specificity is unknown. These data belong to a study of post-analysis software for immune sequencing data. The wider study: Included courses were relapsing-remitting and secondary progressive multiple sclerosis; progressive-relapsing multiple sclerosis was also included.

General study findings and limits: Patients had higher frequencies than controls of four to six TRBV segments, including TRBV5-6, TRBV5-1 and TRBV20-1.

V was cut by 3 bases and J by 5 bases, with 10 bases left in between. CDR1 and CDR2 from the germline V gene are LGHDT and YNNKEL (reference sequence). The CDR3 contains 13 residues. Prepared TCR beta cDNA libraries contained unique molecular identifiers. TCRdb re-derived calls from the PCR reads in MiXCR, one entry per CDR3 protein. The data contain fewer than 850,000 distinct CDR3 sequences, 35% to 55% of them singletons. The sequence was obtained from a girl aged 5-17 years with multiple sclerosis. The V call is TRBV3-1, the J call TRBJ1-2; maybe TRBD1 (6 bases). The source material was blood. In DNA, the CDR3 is TGTGCCAGCAGCCACCCGAGGGGGTATGGCTACACCTTC. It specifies CASSHPRGYGYTF.